This T cell receptor (beta chain) was profiled in a study of blood T cell repertoires in COVID-19. Overall study: Specimens from acute and convalescent COVID-19 originated in the United States, Italy and Spain.

As originally analysed: How many nucleated cells were present was estimated from reference gene primer amplification. Only in-frame clones appear in the TCRdb table, and some are missing; sequencing was by immunoSEQ multiplex PCR. V and J calls and clone size are as listed in that table; D and trimming were resolved from the DNA. This sample carries tens of thousands of clones, approximately 86% of them seen once, and the ten largest clones take about 1.2%. Trimming took off 5 bases at V and 2 bases at J, with 13 bases between the two ends. This CDR3 has 13 residues. Germline assignment: CDR1 GTSNPN and CDR2 SVGIG (reference sequence).

The genes are TRBV30 and TRBJ2-7; no clear D gene. Sequencing used peripheral blood. The receptor's source is a man aged 35 to 55 with acute or convalescent COVID-19. The CDR3 DNA reads as TGTGCCTGGTCCCACGAAAGCCCCTACGAGCAGTACTTC. It translates to CAWSHESPYEQYF.